Shown below are 10 T cell receptor beta chains from a single sample sequenced in a study of blood T cell repertoires in COVID-19 (dated by TCRdb to 2018 to 2021). Library preparation was by the immunoSEQ multiplex PCR assay. TCRdb holds this immuneACCESS table with in-frame rearrangements only. Some clones are missing; in checked studies, unresolved V genes explain under half, and the rest has no known cause. The sample data list some 170,000 clones, and roughly 76% of these were observed just once. In total, the top ten clones hold about 10% of the sample. The specimen sequenced was peripheral blood. These receptors were collected from a woman between 40 and 50 years old with COVID-19, enrolled during active disease.

The V and J genes are TRBV30 and TRBJ2-7, with D tentatively TRBD2 (7 bases). V was cut by 3 bases and J by 3 bases, with 15 bases left in between. Germline values: CDR1 GTSNPN, CDR2 SVGIG (reference sequence). This CDR3 is built from 14 residues. The CDR3 coding sequence is TGTGCCTGGAGAAAGGGGGGGGGTTACTACGAGCAGTACTTC. Protein product: CAWRKGGGYYEQYF.

The rearrangement links TRBV2 to TRBJ2-3, with D maybe TRBD1 (5 bases). V was shortened by 6 bases and J by 2 bases, with 12 bases between the two germline ends. This CDR3 contains 14 residues. Germline V gene data show CDR1 as SNHLY and CDR2 as FYNNEI. The CDR3 spells CASRGPSHTDTQYF. The CDR3 DNA sequence: TGTGCCAGCAGGGGGCCCTCCCACACAGATACGCAGTATTTT. Full variable domain (outside the CDR3, taken from reference TRBV2 and TRBJ2-3): EPEVTQTPSHQVTQMGQEVILRCVPISNHLYFYWYRQILGQKVEFLVSFYNNEISEKSEIFDDQFSVERPDGSNFTLKIRSTKLEDSAMYFCASRGPSHTDTQYFGPGTRLTVL.

This clone was observed once. The genes are TRBV6-5 and TRBJ2-3; possible D gene TRBD1, 6 bases. This CDR3 spans 14 amino acids. Germline values: CDR1 MNHEY, CDR2 SVGAGI. V was clipped by 6 bases and J by 0 bases, with 10 bases between them. CDR3: CASSRDISTDTQYF. CDR3 nucleotides: TGTGCCAGCAGCCGGGACATAAGCACAGATACGCAGTATTTT.

The chain couples TRBV28 to TRBJ2-7; D is unclear. V was cut by 6 bases and J by 6 bases, with 9 bases left in between. The CDR3 sequence is 11 residues long. CDR1 and CDR2 from the germline V gene are MDHEN and SYDVKM. The CDR3 protein is CASSYASEQYF. The CDR3 DNA sequence: TGTGCCAGCAGCTACGCAAGCGAGCAGTACTTC. Using reference TRBV28 and TRBJ2-7 for the parts outside the CDR3, the full variable domain is DVKVTQSSRYLVKRTGEKVFLECVQDMDHENMFWYRQDPGLGLRLIYFSYDVKMKEKGDIPEGYSVSREKKERFSLILESASTNQTSMYLCASSYASEQYFGPGTRLTVT.

The J gene is TRBJ2-3, the V gene TRBV14; 7 bases are shared with TRBD1. This CDR3 comprises 17 residues. J gave up 0 bases and V 4 bases, and 10 bases lay outside the gene matches. Germline loops: CDR1 SGHDN, CDR2 FVKESK. CDR3 in amino acids: CASSPGQISTSTDTQYF. CDR3 DNA sequence: TGTGCCAGCAGCCCGGGACAGATATCCACTAGCACAGATACGCAGTATTTT.

The count of this clone is one. The chain has TRBV7-9 and TRBJ2-3; 8 bases match TRBD1. J gave up 2 bases and V 5 bases, and 6 bases lay outside the gene matches. This CDR3 contains 15 residues. Germline values: CDR1 SEHNR, CDR2 FQNEAQ (reference sequence). CDR3 sequence reads: CASSMGQANTDTQYF. CDR3 sequence (DNA): TGTGCCAGCAGCATGGGACAGGCCAACACAGATACGCAGTATTTT.

The CDR3 loop reads CASSFAVRGETQYF. In DNA, the CDR3 is TGCGCCAGCAGCTTCGCAGTCCGGGGAGAGACCCAGTACTTC. The V gene is TRBV5-1, the J gene TRBJ2-5; D is perhaps TRBD2 (5 bases). V gave up 2 bases and J gave up 4 bases, with 12 bases separating them. The CDR3 totals 14 residues. The germline gives CDR1 SGHRS, CDR2 YFSETQ.

V is TRBV9 and J is TRBJ2-3, with D possibly TRBD2 on 5 matching bases. Looked up from germline, CDR1 is SGDLS and CDR2 is YYNGEE. The CDR3 is made up of 16 amino acids. Trimming removed 4 bases from V and 6 bases from J, with 21 bases in between. Here the CDR3 reads CASSPLAGVMGDTQYF. CDR3 coding DNA: TGTGCCAGCAGCCCCCTCGCGGGCGTCATGGGGGATACGCAGTATTTT.

V is TRBV3-1 (or the pseudogene TRBV3-2) and J is TRBJ2-5, with TRBD1 identical over 9 bases. Per germline, CDR1 LGHDT and CDR2 YNNKEL (reference sequence). This CDR3 has 18 amino acids. The trim removed 3 bases at V and 2 bases at J, leaving 13 bases unmatched. The CDR3: CASSQGPRDRVGQETQYF. CDR3 in DNA: TGTGCCAGCAGCCAGGGTCCCCGGGACAGGGTGGGACAAGAGACCCAGTACTTC.

This chain connects TRBV6-5 to TRBJ2-5, with a tentative D call TRBD1 (6 bases). The CDR3 is made up of 15 amino acids. CDR1 is MNHEY, CDR2 SVGAGI, per germline. V was trimmed by 6 bases and J by 2 bases, leaving 16 bases between them. CDR3 sequence: CASRGALETQETQYF. In DNA, the CDR3 is TGTGCCAGCAGGGGGGCTCTTGAAACACAAGAGACCCAGTACTTC.